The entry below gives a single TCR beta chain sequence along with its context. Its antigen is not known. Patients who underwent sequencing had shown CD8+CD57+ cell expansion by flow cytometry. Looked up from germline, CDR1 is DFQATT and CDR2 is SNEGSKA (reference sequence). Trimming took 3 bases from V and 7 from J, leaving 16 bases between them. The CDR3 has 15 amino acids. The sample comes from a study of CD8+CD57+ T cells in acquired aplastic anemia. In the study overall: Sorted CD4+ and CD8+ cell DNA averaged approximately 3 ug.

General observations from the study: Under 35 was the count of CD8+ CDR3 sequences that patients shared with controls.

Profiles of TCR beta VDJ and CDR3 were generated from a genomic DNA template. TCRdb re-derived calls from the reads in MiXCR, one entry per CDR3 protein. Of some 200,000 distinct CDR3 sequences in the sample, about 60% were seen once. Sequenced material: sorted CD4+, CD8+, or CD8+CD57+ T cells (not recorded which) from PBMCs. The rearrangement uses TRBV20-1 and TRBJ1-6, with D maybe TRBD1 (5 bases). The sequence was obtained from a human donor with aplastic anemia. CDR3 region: CSASRGGTDNSPLHF. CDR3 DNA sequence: TGCAGTGCTAGTCGGGGGGGTACCGACAATTCACCCCTCCACTTT.